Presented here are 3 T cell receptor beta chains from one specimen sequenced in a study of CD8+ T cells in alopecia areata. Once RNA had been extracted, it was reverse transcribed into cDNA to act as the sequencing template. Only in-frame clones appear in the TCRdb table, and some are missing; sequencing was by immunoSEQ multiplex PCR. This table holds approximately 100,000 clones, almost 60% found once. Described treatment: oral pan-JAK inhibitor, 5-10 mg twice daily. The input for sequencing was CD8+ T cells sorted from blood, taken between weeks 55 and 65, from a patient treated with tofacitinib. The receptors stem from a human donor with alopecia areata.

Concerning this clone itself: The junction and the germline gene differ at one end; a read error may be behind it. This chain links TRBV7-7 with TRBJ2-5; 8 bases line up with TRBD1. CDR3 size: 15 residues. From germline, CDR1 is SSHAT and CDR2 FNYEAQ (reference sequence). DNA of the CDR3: TGTGCTAGCAGCTTGTTGGACAGGGTGTGGGAGACCCAGTACTTC. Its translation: CASSLLDRVWETQYF.

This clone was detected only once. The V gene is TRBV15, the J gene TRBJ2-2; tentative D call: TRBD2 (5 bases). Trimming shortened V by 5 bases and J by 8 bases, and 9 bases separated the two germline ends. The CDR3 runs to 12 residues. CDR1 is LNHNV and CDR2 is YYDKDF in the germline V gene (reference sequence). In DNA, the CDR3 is TGTGCCACCAGCTCACGAGGGGGGGAGCTGTTTTTT. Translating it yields CATSSRGGELFF.

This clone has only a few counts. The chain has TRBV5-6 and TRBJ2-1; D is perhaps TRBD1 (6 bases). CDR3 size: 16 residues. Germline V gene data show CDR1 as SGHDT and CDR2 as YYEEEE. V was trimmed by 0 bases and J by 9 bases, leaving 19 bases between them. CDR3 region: CASSLGLSAGAVEQFF. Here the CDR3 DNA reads TGTGCCAGCAGCTTGGGGCTGTCGGCAGGGGCGGTTGAGCAGTTCTTC.